This T cell receptor (beta chain) was identified in a study of blood T cell repertoires in COVID-19. This clone was seen once. Only in-frame clones appear in the TCRdb table, and some are missing; sequencing was by immunoSEQ multiplex PCR. The sample has 65,000 to 75,000 clones, about 69% seen once. CDR1 SGHRS and CDR2 YFSETQ come from the germline V gene. The length of the CDR3 is 16 residues. V shed 5 bases and J 6 bases; nucleotides not matched to a gene: 14. This chain uses TRBV5-1 with TRBJ2-3; 8 bases line up with TRBD1. The sample taken for sequencing was peripheral blood. This clonotype was obtained from a man between 65 and 80 years old with acute or convalescent COVID-19. CDR3 region: CASRRGDRGEADTQYF. Written as DNA, the CDR3 is TGCGCCAGCAGACGCGGAGACAGGGGCGAAGCGGATACGCAGTATTTT.